One TCR beta chain is described in this entry. Its antigen is not identified. This entry is derived from a study of cytomegalovirus exposure and HLA in healthy donors. V lost 8 bases to trimming and J lost 7 bases; unmatched junction nucleotides: 17. The CDR3 length is 17 residues. Per the germline V gene, CDR1 is SGHAT and CDR2 is FQNNGV. Points from the study as a whole: An analysis done earlier found most TCR beta V segments productive about 87% or about 30% of the time. Rarity marked most TCR sequences, yet some public TCRs occurred in many donors. A missense DCLRE1C variant was associated with V- and J-gene trimming of TCR beta chains in a later analysis, and an independent cohort replicated the association.

PCR employed 60 Vbeta and 13 Jbeta primers. Sequencing used immunoSEQ multiplex PCR; TCRdb keeps in-frame clones, though not all of them. Of over 110,000 clones listed, about four fifths are singletons. The sample was PBMCs. The chain employs TRBV11-2 and TRBJ2-3; the match to TRBD2 covers 11 bases. This TCR was sampled from a male donor in good health and CMV-seronegative. The CDR3 DNA sequence: TGTGCCAGCCGTATCTTGTTTAGCGGGAGGGCCTCCTATACGCAGTATTTT. Amino acid sequence: CASRILFSGRASYTQYF.